The following is a TCR beta chain sequence with its context. The CDR3 has 18 amino acids. The germline gives CDR1 SGHNT, CDR2 YYREEE (reference sequence). Trimming took off 4 bases at V and 0 bases at J, with 20 bases between the two ends. The sample comes from a study of T cell responses to AZD1222 COVID-19 vaccine. Measured with immunoSEQ multiplex PCR; TCRdb has only the in-frame clones, and not every one. The sample carries about 120,000 clones, around 83% recorded once. This chain joins TRBV5-4 and TRBJ1-5; D uncertain. This specimen consisted of peripheral blood, obtained 28 days after the second AZD1222 dose. The receptor's source is an adult who received the AZD1222 COVID-19 vaccine. CDR3 sequence: CASSTAGQLVDSNQPQHF. CDR3 DNA sequence: TGTGCCAGCAGCACCGCAGGTCAGTTAGTCGATAGCAATCAGCCCCAGCATTTT.